The following is a T cell receptor (beta chain) sequence with its context. Its specificity is not known. The data belong to a study of shared clonotypes between healthy human individuals. Study-wide results and caveats: Memory subsets generally showed smaller estimated richness than naive subsets did. Clonotype sharing across donors was expected to vary with sequencing depth.

V shed 4 bases and J 3 bases; nucleotides not matched to a gene: 5. Germline lookup yields CDR1 SGHNT and CDR2 YYREEE (reference sequence). The CDR3 length is 14 residues. CD45RO-negative, CCR7-selected cells formed the naive CD8 fraction, which excluded terminally differentiated effector memory CD45RA+ cells. It was at deep level that the assay was run. An even split of each subset's genomic DNA across several immunoSEQ plates was performed. TCRdb's table, derived via immunoSEQ multiplex PCR, lists solely in-frame clones and lacks some. Here the sample spans more than 550,000 clones, about 91% being singletons.

Sequenced: naive CD8+ T cells sorted from blood. V and J are TRBV5-4 and TRBJ2-7; 9 nucleotides align to TRBD2. The source is a man aged 30 to 39 in good health. As DNA, the CDR3 is TGTGCCAGCAGCCTTAGCGGGAGTAACTACGAGCAGTACTTC. It translates to CASSLSGSNYEQYF. Complete variable domain (other parts from reference TRBV5-4 and TRBJ2-7): ETGVTQSPTHLIKTRGQQVTLRCSSQSGHNTVSWYQQALGQGPQFIFQYYREEENGRGNFPPRFSGLQFPNYSSELNVNALELDDSALYLCASSLSGSNYEQYFGPGTRLTVT.